The TCR beta chain described here comes from a study of T cell responses to AZD1222 COVID-19 vaccine. Germline CDR1 and CDR2: SGHTS and YDEGEE. V lost 2 bases, J lost 4 bases, and 3 bases stayed unmatched. The CDR3 length is 15 residues. Only in-frame clones appear in the TCRdb table, and some are missing; sequencing was by immunoSEQ multiplex PCR. The sample consists of some 120,000 clones, approximately 90% of them appearing once. Analyses pooled second doses at about 4 or about 12 weeks. The chain recombines TRBV5-8 with TRBJ2-5, with TRBD1 matching over 12 bases. Sequences were derived from peripheral blood, sampled 28 days after the second AZD1222 dose. The receptor comes from an adult who received the AZD1222 COVID-19 vaccine. DNA of the CDR3: TGTGCCAGCAGCTTCGGGACAGGGGGCTTAGAGACCCAGTACTTC. Translating it yields CASSFGTGGLETQYF.